This T cell receptor (beta chain) was profiled in a study of blood T cell repertoires in COVID-19. Study background: Sample material is recorded as cDNA or gDNA derived from T cells, B-cell-depleted T cells, or PBMCs.

Profiling relied on immunoSEQ multiplex PCR, and the TCRdb table lists in-frame clones only, not all of them. The repertoire holds just under 350,000 clones, with about nine tenths as singletons. This CDR3 region has 12 residues. CDR1 and CDR2 from the germline V gene are MNHEY and SMNVEV (reference sequence). V lost 5 bases and J 6 bases, leaving 10 bases between the germline ends. The sequenced sample consisted of peripheral blood. This TCR was recovered from a woman in her fifties or sixties with COVID-19, enrolled during active disease. This chain uses TRBV27 with TRBJ1-2, with a tentative D call TRBD1 (6 bases). The CDR3 DNA is TGTGCCAGCAGTAACAGGGCTAATGGCTACACCTTC. This translates into CASSNRANGYTF.